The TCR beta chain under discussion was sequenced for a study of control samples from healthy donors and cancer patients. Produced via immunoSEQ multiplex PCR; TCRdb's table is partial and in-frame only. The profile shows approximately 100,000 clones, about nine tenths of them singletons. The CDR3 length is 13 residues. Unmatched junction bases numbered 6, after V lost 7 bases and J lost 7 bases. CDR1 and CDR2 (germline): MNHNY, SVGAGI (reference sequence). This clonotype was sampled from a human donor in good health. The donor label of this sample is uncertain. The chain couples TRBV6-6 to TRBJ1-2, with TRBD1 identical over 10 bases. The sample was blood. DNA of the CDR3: TGTGCCAGCATCCCTCGGACAGGGGGTGGCTACACCTTC. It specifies CASIPRTGGGYTF.